This record concerns one T cell receptor beta chain sequence. This sample is drawn from a study of blood T cell repertoires in COVID-19. Study as a whole: The United States, Italy and Spain were the sources of the acute and convalescent COVID-19 samples.

Sequencing was performed with immunoSEQ multiplex PCR; in TCRdb, only in-frame clones are kept and a portion is missing. Found here are over 70,000 clones, around nine tenths of them singletons; the top ten hold about 18%. The origin of this receptor is a human donor in a cohort sampled during active COVID-19. The sample consisted of peripheral blood.

The CDR3 loop is CASSPPRPGGNTGELFF. CDR3 nucleotide sequence: TGTGCCAGCTCACCACCCCGCCCGGGGGGGAACACCGGGGAGCTGTTTTTT. This chain connects TRBV18 to TRBJ2-2, with 7 bases lining up with TRBD2. Losses at the gene ends were 0 bases for V and 1 base for J; bases not matched to a gene: 5. This CDR3 contains 17 residues. From germline, CDR1 is KGHSH and CDR2 LQKENI.